The 12 T cell receptor beta chains reported below all come from one sample, sequenced in a study of OX40 agonist ivuxolimab in advanced cancers. Generated by immunoSEQ multiplex PCR, the TCRdb table keeps only in-frame clones and is missing some. This sample has 25,000 to 30,000 clones; just under 80% occur once, and the top ten carry 11%. Sequenced here: CD4+ or CD8+ T cells sorted from blood, sampled in a trial of the OX40 agonist ivuxolimab. These receptors came from an adult with an advanced solid tumor such as melanoma, head and neck, liver or kidney cancer.

This CDR3 reads CASSYSRQLGSYEQYF. CDR3 coding DNA: TGTGCCAGCAGTTACTCTAGACAGTTGGGCTCCTACGAGCAGTACTTC. The chain uses TRBV27 and TRBJ2-7; maybe TRBD1 (5 bases). Trimming took 4 bases from V and 0 from J, leaving 16 bases between them. The germline V gene encodes CDR1 MNHEY and CDR2 SMNVEV (reference sequence). The CDR3 covers 16 residues.

This clone appeared a single time. The gene calls are TRBV2 and TRBJ1-6; D is undetermined. The V gene lost 3 bases and the J gene lost 7 bases, with 10 bases spanning the gap. This CDR3 region has 14 residues. Germline values: CDR1 SNHLY, CDR2 FYNNEI. Written as DNA, the CDR3 is TGTGCCAGCAGTGATGGGCCGGGGAATTCACCCCTCCACTTT. Its protein is CASSDGPGNSPLHF.

V is TRBV4-2 and J is TRBJ2-7, with a tentative D call TRBD1 (6 bases). The CDR3 has 15 amino acids. Germline V gene sequence: CDR1 LGHNA, CDR2 YNFKEQ. V lost 3 bases and J lost 3, with 15 bases in between. CDR3 amino acids: CASSHPGQAVYEQYF. CDR3 DNA sequence: TGTGCCAGCAGCCACCCGGGACAAGCCGTCTACGAGCAGTACTTC.

The chain couples TRBV6-5 to TRBJ1-2, with 7 bases that match TRBD1. The V gene end was trimmed by 5 bases and the J gene end by 4 bases; junction bases not matched to a gene: 4. The CDR3 spans 13 residues. The germline CDR1 and CDR2 sequences are MNHEY and SVGAGI. CDR3 protein: CASSEHRGYGYTF. The CDR3, as DNA: TGTGCCAGCAGTGAACACAGGGGCTATGGCTACACCTTC.

The V gene is TRBV12-1, the J gene TRBJ2-3; the table calls TRBD1, which could not be checked here. TRBV12-1 is shown as a pseudogene. The CDR3 totals 18 residues. CDR3 coding DNA: TGTGCCAGCAGCCAACCTACTCGGACAGGGGGCTGGTTAGATACGCAGTATTTT. It specifies CASSQPTRTGGWLDTQYF.

V usage is TRBV30 and J usage is TRBJ2-7; 10 nucleotides align to TRBD1. V shed 3 bases and J 3 bases; nucleotides not matched to a gene: 2. The CDR3 length is 13 residues. Germline V gene sequence: CDR1 GTSNPN, CDR2 SVGIG (reference sequence). CDR3 residues: CAWRGQGIYEQYF. CDR3 DNA sequence: TGTGCCTGGAGGGGACAGGGGATCTACGAGCAGTACTTC.

This clone was recorded once. The chain recombines TRBV12-5 with TRBJ1-2; the D is unclear. The CDR3 totals 15 residues. Deletions cut 2 bases from V and 8 bases from J, with 18 bases between. Germline CDR1 and CDR2: LGHNT and FRNRAP. In DNA form, the CDR3 reads TGTGCTAGTGGTTTGCCTACACCCCCCGGTGTGGGCTACACCTTC. It translates to CASGLPTPPGVGYTF.

The V call is TRBV6-5, the J call TRBJ1-2; tentatively, D is TRBD1 (5 bases). Germline lookup yields CDR1 MNHEY and CDR2 SVGAGI. V lost 7 bases to trimming and J lost 3 bases, with 15 bases between them. The CDR3 runs to 14 residues. CDR3 bases: TGTGCCAGCACCCCGGGCGGGGGGTACTATGGCTACACCTTC. This encodes CASTPGGGYYGYTF.

In this sample, this clone turned up once. V usage is TRBV7-2 and J usage is TRBJ1-2; no definite D call. This CDR3 spans 15 amino acids. V dropped 3 bases and J dropped 8 bases, with 19 bases sitting between them. Looked up from germline, CDR1 is SGHTA and CDR2 is FQGNSA. CDR3 DNA: TGTGCCAGCAGCTTGGAGGGATCGGGATTAGGCGGCTACACCTTC. Its protein product is CASSLEGSGLGGYTF.

V and J are TRBV10-3 and TRBJ2-7, with 9 bases identical to TRBD1. The CDR3 consists of 15 residues. Germline CDR1 and CDR2: ENHRY and SYGVKD. The junction had 9 bases not matched to a gene; V was cut back by 2 bases and J by 7 bases. In DNA, the CDR3 is TGTGCCATCAGTGAGCTAGGACAGGGGCAAGCTGAGCAGTACTTC. Residues: CAISELGQGQAEQYF.

The J gene is TRBJ2-3, the V gene TRBV7-8; D may be TRBD2 (5 bases). V gave up 4 bases and J gave up 0 bases, with 14 bases separating them. There are 16 residues in the CDR3. Germline V lookup: CDR1 SGHVS, CDR2 FQNEAQ. CDR3 loop: CASSSPREASTDTQYF. The CDR3 coding sequence is TGTGCCAGCAGCTCCCCCCGGGAAGCTAGCACAGATACGCAGTATTTT.

This chain joins TRBV11-2 and TRBJ1-1, with 7 nucleotides matching TRBD1. The CDR3 sequence is 14 residues long. The germline V gene encodes CDR1 SGHAT and CDR2 FQNNGV. Trimming removed 5 bases from V and 4 bases from J; junction bases left unmatched: 7. This CDR3 is CASSPGGGFTEAFF. The CDR3, as DNA: TGTGCCAGCAGCCCAGGGGGGGGCTTCACTGAAGCTTTCTTT.